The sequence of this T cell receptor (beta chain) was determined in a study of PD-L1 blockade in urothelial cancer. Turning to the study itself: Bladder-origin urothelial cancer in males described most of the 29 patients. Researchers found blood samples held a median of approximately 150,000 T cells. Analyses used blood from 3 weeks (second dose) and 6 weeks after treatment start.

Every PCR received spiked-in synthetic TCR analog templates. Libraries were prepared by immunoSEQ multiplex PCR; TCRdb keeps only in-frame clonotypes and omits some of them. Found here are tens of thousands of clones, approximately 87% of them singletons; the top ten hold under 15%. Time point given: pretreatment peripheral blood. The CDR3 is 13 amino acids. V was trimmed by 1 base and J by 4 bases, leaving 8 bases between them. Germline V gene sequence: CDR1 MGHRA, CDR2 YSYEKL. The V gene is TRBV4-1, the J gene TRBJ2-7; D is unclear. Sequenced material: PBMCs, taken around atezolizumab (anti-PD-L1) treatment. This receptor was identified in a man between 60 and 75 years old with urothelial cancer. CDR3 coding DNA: TGCGCCAGCAGCCAAGGGTCGGGTTACGAGCAGTACTTC. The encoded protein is CASSQGSGYEQYF.